This T cell receptor (beta chain) was identified during a study of shared clonotypes between healthy human individuals. As for the study in general: Per donor, CD8 memory used one plate, CD8 naive used two, CD4 memory used three and CD4 naive used three. Study results and caveats: In having few donors, the study represented limited genetic and exposure-history diversity.

The data were produced by immunoSEQ multiplex PCR, yet TCRdb's version contains in-frame clones alone and is incomplete. The sample consists of about 580,000 clones, roughly 98% of them appearing once. Terminally differentiated effector memory CD45RA+ cells were excluded from the naive CD8 cells, which were CD45RO-negative and positively selected for CCR7. The germline gives CDR1 MNHEY, CDR2 SVGAGI. The CDR3 sequence is 14 residues long. V was trimmed by 5 bases and J by 4 bases, leaving 15 bases between them. As for this clone: Antigen unknown.

This clonotype was sampled from a man aged 25-45 years in good health. The sample was naive CD8+ T cells sorted from blood. The gene calls are TRBV6-5 and TRBJ2-7; D unresolved. The CDR3 loop is CASSDDSPAYEQYF. CDR3 nucleotides: TGTGCCAGCAGTGACGATTCCCCGGCGTACGAGCAGTACTTC.